Sequencing of this TCR beta chain was carried out in a study of sequential checkpoint blockade in melanoma. Clones were read by immunoSEQ multiplex PCR, and TCRdb kept only the in-frame ones, dropping some. The table records 9,500 to 15,000 clones, over 75% of them present only once. The CDR3 is 16 residues long. J was trimmed by 3 bases and V by 2 bases; bases with no gene match: 5. From germline, CDR1 is SGHRS and CDR2 YFSETQ. This sample's treatment: randomized to nivolumab then ipilimumab (arm A) or the reverse (arm B). Sorted cells were live CD3+CD8+, lacking CD19 and CD56, from PBMCs. This rearrangement joins TRBV5-1 to TRBJ2-2, with TRBD1 matching over 9 bases. Material: CD8+ T cells sorted from blood (inferred from file names), obtained from a patient given nivolumab and ipilimumab in sequence. This receptor was taken from a human donor with melanoma. The CDR3 loop is CASSFLDRGYTGELFF. The CDR3 bases are TGCGCCAGCAGCTTTCTGGACAGGGGATACACCGGGGAGCTGTTTTTT.